These 15 T cell receptor beta chains came from one sample sequenced in a study of neoadjuvant anti-PD-1 for oral cavity cancer. Assay: immunoSEQ multiplex PCR; the TCRdb copy retains only in-frame clones and omits some. The data contain approximately 72,000 clones, about 86% of them singletons. The sequencing used PBMCs, collected before nivolumab (anti-PD-1) treatment. The origin of the receptors is a person aged 35-79 years with oral cavity squamous cell carcinoma.

The V gene is TRBV2, the J gene TRBJ1-2; D is possibly TRBD1 (6 bases). Per the germline V gene, CDR1 is SNHLY and CDR2 is FYNNEI. CDR3 length: 12 amino acids. V lost 10 bases and J lost 8, with 17 bases in between. This CDR3 reads CANRAPVEGYTF. CDR3 in DNA: TGTGCCAACAGGGCGCCGGTGGAAGGCTACACCTTC.

The V and J genes are TRBV6-6 and TRBJ2-7, with TRBD2 matching 11 bases. The CDR3 length is 15 residues. Germline lookup yields CDR1 MNHNY and CDR2 SVGAGI (reference sequence). V was clipped by 2 bases and J by 7 bases; unmatched bases: 7. CDR3 loop: CASSYASGGSEEQYF. DNA for the CDR3: TGTGCCAGCAGTTACGCTAGCGGGGGGTCCGAGGAGCAGTACTTC.

The V and J genes are TRBV6-5 and TRBJ2-1, with 7 positions matching TRBD1. This CDR3 comprises 15 residues. Germline lookup yields CDR1 MNHEY and CDR2 SVGAGI. The V and J ends lost 5 bases and 5 bases, in that order; junction bases with no gene match: 9. In DNA, the CDR3 is TGTGCCAGCAGTAGGGACAGTCAATCTAACAATGAGCAGTTCTTC. Amino acids: CASSRDSQSNNEQFF.

This rearrangement joins TRBV6-5 to TRBJ2-3; 7 nucleotides agree with TRBD1. The J segment lost 1 base and the V segment lost 6 bases, leaving 7 bases of the junction unmatched. Germline lookup yields CDR1 MNHEY and CDR2 SVGAGI. The CDR3 runs 15 residues. CDR3 DNA: TGTGCCAGCAGAAGAAGACAGGGAGGCACAGATACGCAGTATTTT. This gives the protein CASRRRQGGTDTQYF.

The chain couples TRBV5-1 to TRBJ1-2; no reliable D call. V was trimmed by 1 base and J by 8 bases, leaving 12 bases between them. Germline V gives CDR1 SGHRS, CDR2 YFSETQ. The CDR3 runs to 13 residues. CDR3 loop: CASSLNTDFGYTF. In DNA, the CDR3 is TGCGCCAGCAGCTTGAATACGGATTTCGGCTACACCTTC.

V usage is TRBV2 and J usage is TRBJ1-5, with D possibly being TRBD1 (5 bases). The CDR3 runs 13 residues. Per the germline V gene, CDR1 is SNHLY and CDR2 is FYNNEI. V lost 6 bases to trimming and J lost 7 bases, with 13 bases between them. The DNA for the CDR3 is TGTGCCAGCAGGGTGGACCCAGGGCAGCCCCAGCATTTT. As protein: CASRVDPGQPQHF.

V is TRBV6-1 and J is TRBJ1-4, with D perhaps TRBD1 (5 bases). This CDR3 has 15 residues. V lost 8 bases to trimming and J lost 5 bases, with 18 bases between them. Germline CDR1 is MNHNS and CDR2 is SASEGT. The CDR3 bases are TGTGCCAGCCGGCCGCCGGGACGGATAAATGAAAAACTGTTTTTT. Encoded protein: CASRPPGRINEKLFF.

The genes are TRBV4-1 and TRBJ2-4, with 7 nucleotides matching TRBD2. Trimming took 0 bases from V and 0 from J; bases not matched to a gene: 11. This CDR3 comprises 19 residues. Germline V CDR1 and CDR2: MGHRA, YSYEKL. CDR3 bases: TGCGCCAGCAGCCAAGATCGCAGGGCACTAGCGATAGCCAAAAACATTCAGTACTTC. Translated: CASSQDRRALAIAKNIQYF.

The genes are TRBV2 and TRBJ2-6; TRBD1 matches 10 bases. The CDR3 totals 23 residues. Germline trimming cut 5 bases from V and 3 bases from J; bases unmatched to any gene: 25. Per the germline V gene, CDR1 is SNHLY and CDR2 is FYNNEI. The CDR3 reads CASSYPTTGGWFFLPLGANVLTF. The DNA for the CDR3 is TGTGCCAGCAGTTACCCCACGACAGGGGGCTGGTTCTTTCTCCCTCTTGGGGCCAACGTCCTGACTTTC.

V usage is TRBV7-2 and J usage is TRBJ1-5; TRBD1 might be the D (5 bases). CDR3 size: 14 residues. Between the trimmed V and J ends, which lost 6 bases and 5 bases, there was a span of 14 bases. Germline assignment: CDR1 SGHTA and CDR2 FQGNSA. CDR3: CASRAGPPDQPQHF. CDR3 bases: TGTGCCAGCAGGGCAGGGCCACCAGATCAGCCCCAGCATTTT.

The rearrangement links TRBV4-1 to TRBJ1-2; weak D call: TRBD1 (5 bases). Germline assignment: CDR1 MGHRA and CDR2 YSYEKL. The CDR3 is 15 amino acids. V shed 0 bases and J shed 4 bases, with 12 bases lying between them. The CDR3 nucleotides are TGCGCCAGCAGCCAAGACAGGGTAGGATTCTATGGCTACACCTTC. Amino acid sequence: CASSQDRVGFYGYTF.

V is TRBV7-3 and J is TRBJ2-3; a weak D match, TRBD2 (6 bases). The CDR3 consists of 15 residues. Germline-derived CDR1 and CDR2 are SGHTA and FQGTGA. The V end was cut by 3 bases, the J end by 1 base, with 11 bases between. CDR3 nucleotide sequence: TGTGCCAGCAGCTTCTATAGCGGTGGCACAGATACGCAGTATTTT. This translates into CASSFYSGGTDTQYF.

The chain carries TRBV12-5 and TRBJ2-2; 9 positions match TRBD1. V shed 1 base, J shed 2 bases, and the junction held 8 bases outside the gene matches. Germline CDR1 reads LGHNT; CDR2 reads FRNRAP. The CDR3 is 18 residues long. The CDR3 DNA reads as TGTGCTAGTGGTTTGGATACAGGGGGCGCAGGAAACACCGGGGAGCTGTTTTTT. It encodes CASGLDTGGAGNTGELFF.

The V and J genes are TRBV11-3 and TRBJ2-1; 9 nucleotides align to TRBD2. The CDR3 is 16 residues long. The germline CDR1 and CDR2 sequences are SGHNT and YENEEA. V shed 5 bases, J shed 7 bases, and the junction held 12 bases outside the gene matches. The CDR3 DNA reads as TGTGCCAGCAGCCCCCAAACCCTTACTAGCGGGAATGAGCAGTTCTTC. Amino acids: CASSPQTLTSGNEQFF.

The rearrangement uses TRBV4-1 and TRBJ1-1, with 9 bases matching TRBD1. V lost 0 bases to trimming and J lost 1 base; unmatched junction nucleotides: 3. Germline V gene lookup returns CDR1 MGHRA and CDR2 YSYEKL. The CDR3 loop spans 16 amino acids. CDR3 protein: CASSQEGTGKNTEAFF. For the CDR3, the DNA is TGCGCCAGCAGCCAAGAAGGGACAGGGAAGAACACTGAAGCTTTCTTT.